This TCR beta chain was sequenced during a study of blood T cell repertoires in COVID-19. Study overall: The samples span acute and convalescent COVID-19 from the United States, Italy and Spain.

Profiled with immunoSEQ multiplex PCR; TCRdb holds only in-frame clones, not every one. The table lists about 320,000 clones, around 85% of them singletons, with approximately 1.9% in the top ten. The CDR3 is 17 amino acids. Germline CDR1 SGHTA, CDR2 FQGTGA. V gave up 5 bases and J gave up 2 bases; unmatched junction bases: 11. The material sequenced was PBMCs or T cells enriched from blood (not recorded which). This TCR derives from a woman younger than 45 who had been exposed to COVID-19. The chain joins TRBV7-3 to TRBJ2-3, with 9 bases matching TRBD1. CDR3 sequence reads: CASSLITGTGLTDTQYF. In nucleotides, the CDR3 is TGTGCCAGCAGCCTCATAACCGGGACAGGGCTCACAGATACGCAGTATTTT.